This T cell receptor beta chain emerged from a study of blood T cell repertoires in COVID-19. In terms of age and location, participants ranged from about 18 to 90 years and lived in about 25 US areas. Assignment of participants to cohorts was predicated upon participant-reported clinical history. Donors in Cohort 3 counted as recovered after two negative PCRs, clearance, or symptom resolution. Source study methods: Using reference gene primer amplification, nucleated cell counts were estimated. Produced via immunoSEQ multiplex PCR; TCRdb's table is partial and in-frame only. V, J and clone size are those of that table, while D and trimming were read from the DNA. This sample has roughly 400,000 clones, with around nine tenths found just once. The germline V gene has CDR1 LGHNA and CDR2 YSLEER. Trimming pared 2 bases from V and 4 bases from J, leaving 13 bases between. CDR3 length equals 15 residues.

The chain links TRBV4-3 to TRBJ2-3; no reliable D call. The TCR comes from a woman in her forties or fifties who had recovered from COVID-19. The sample comprised PBMCs or T cells enriched from blood (not recorded which). The CDR3 protein is CASSQNFPRADTQYF. The CDR3 DNA sequence: TGCGCCAGCAGCCAAAATTTTCCTCGGGCAGATACGCAGTATTTT.